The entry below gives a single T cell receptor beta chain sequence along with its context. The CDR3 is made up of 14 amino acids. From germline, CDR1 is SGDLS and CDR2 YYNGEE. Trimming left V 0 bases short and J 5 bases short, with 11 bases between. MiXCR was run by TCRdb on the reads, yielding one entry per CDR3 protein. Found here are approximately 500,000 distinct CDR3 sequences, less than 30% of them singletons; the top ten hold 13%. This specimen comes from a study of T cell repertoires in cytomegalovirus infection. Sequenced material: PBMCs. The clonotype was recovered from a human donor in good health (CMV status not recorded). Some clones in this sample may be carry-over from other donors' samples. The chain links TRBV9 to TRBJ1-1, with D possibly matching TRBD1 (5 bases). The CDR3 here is CASSVDPGGTEAFF. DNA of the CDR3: TGTGCCAGCAGCGTAGACCCCGGGGGTACTGAAGCTTTCTTT.